What follows are 23 T cell receptor beta chains derived from one specimen sequenced in a study of cytomegalovirus exposure and HLA in healthy donors. PCR was performed using 60 Vbeta and 13 Jbeta primers. Repertoires were generated with immunoSEQ multiplex PCR, while TCRdb's copy carries only in-frame clones and drops some. Here the sample spans about 170,000 clones, 70% to 90% being singletons. Sequenced input: PBMCs. These TCRs come from a man aged 25 to 40 in good health and CMV-seropositive.

This clone was detected only a few times. The chain uses TRBV7-9 and TRBJ2-1, with D unresolved. CDR1 and CDR2 (germline): SEHNR, FQNEAQ (reference sequence). The CDR3 is 11 amino acids. V dropped 1 base and J dropped 10 bases, with 5 bases sitting between them. CDR3 sequence: CASSLGPEQFF. In DNA, the CDR3 is TGTGCCAGCAGCTTAGGGCCAGAGCAGTTCTTC.

The J gene is TRBJ2-2, the V gene TRBV19; 9 positions match TRBD1. The CDR3 contains 17 residues. Germline V gives CDR1 LNHDA, CDR2 SQIVND (reference sequence). V gave up 7 bases and J gave up 1 base; unmatched junction bases: 10. CDR3 in DNA: TGTGCCAGTAAAAATCCCGGACAGGGGAAGAACACCGGGGAGCTGTTTTTT. This codes for CASKNPGQGKNTGELFF.

Turning to this clone: Relative to the germline gene, one junction end is altered; a read error may explain this. The chain recombines TRBV7-9 with TRBJ2-7; D gene uncertain. The CDR3 totals 12 residues. In germline, CDR1 is SEHNR, CDR2 FQNEAQ (reference sequence). This CDR3 reads CSSSLTSYEQYF. For the CDR3, the DNA is TGTTCCAGCAGCTTGACTTCCTACGAGCAGTACTTC.

J is TRBJ2-5 and V is TRBV5-1, with TRBD1 as a possible D gene (6 bases). V was trimmed by 0 bases and J by 6 bases, leaving 12 bases between them. This CDR3 is 14 amino acids long. Germline values: CDR1 SGHRS, CDR2 YFSETQ. CDR3 sequence reads: CASSLVPGEKTQYF. Written as DNA, the CDR3 is TGCGCCAGCAGCTTGGTCCCAGGGGAAAAGACCCAGTACTTC.

The gene calls are TRBV13 and TRBJ1-1; TRBD1 agrees at 9 bases. The CDR3 is 15 amino acids. Trimming at V came to 0 bases and at J to 1 base, leaving 0 bases not matched to a gene. The germline CDR1 and CDR2 sequences are PRHDT and FYEKMQ (reference sequence). CDR3 amino acids: CASSLGDRGNTEAFF. The CDR3 nucleotides read TGTGCCAGCAGCTTAGGGGACAGGGGGAACACTGAAGCTTTCTTT.

This rearrangement joins TRBV5-1 to TRBJ1-2; 7 bases are shared with TRBD1. V shed 2 bases and J 10 bases; nucleotides not matched to a gene: 8. Germline CDR1 and CDR2: SGHRS and YFSETQ. This CDR3 has 13 amino acids. CDR3 nucleotide sequence: TGCGCCAGCAGCTTAGACAGGGTATCCTCCTACACCTTC. Translating it yields CASSLDRVSSYTF.

CDR3 loop: CASSFGGEAKNIQYF. The CDR3 coding sequence is TGTGCCAGCAGCTTCGGGGGAGAGGCCAAAAACATTCAGTACTTC. V gene TRBV5-4 combines with J gene TRBJ2-4; a possible D gene is TRBD2 (6 bases). The V and J ends lost 2 bases and 1 base respectively, with 10 bases between them. Germline V gives CDR1 SGHNT, CDR2 YYREEE (reference sequence). The CDR3 runs 15 residues.

The gene calls are TRBV6-6 and TRBJ1-2; 7 bases are a match to TRBD1. CDR1 is MNHNY, CDR2 SVGAGI, per germline (reference sequence). The CDR3 spans 15 residues. The V gene end was trimmed by 6 bases and the J gene end by 10 bases; junction bases not matched to a gene: 17. The CDR3, as DNA: TGTGCCAGCAGCCCCAGAACAGGGGAGGTGGGCGACTACACCTTC. This encodes CASSPRTGEVGDYTF.

The chain joins TRBV9 to TRBJ1-5, with unresolved D. The germline gives CDR1 SGDLS, CDR2 YYNGEE. The CDR3 totals 13 residues. The V end lost 0 bases, the J end lost 5 bases, and 6 bases lay between the germline ends. The CDR3 region is CASSVDPDQPQHF. Written as DNA, the CDR3 is TGTGCCAGCAGCGTAGATCCGGATCAGCCCCAGCATTTT.

The J gene is TRBJ2-2, the V gene TRBV7-6; 8 nucleotides agree with TRBD1. The CDR3 has 15 amino acids. Losses at the gene ends were 5 bases for V and 6 bases for J; bases not matched to a gene: 8. Germline V CDR1 and CDR2: SGHVS, FNYEAQ. The CDR3 protein is CASSPTGVVAGELFF. CDR3 nucleotide sequence: TGTGCCAGCAGCCCGACAGGGGTTGTTGCCGGGGAGCTGTTTTTT.

The chain uses TRBV7-9 and TRBJ1-3, with D hard to call. Germline V gene lookup returns CDR1 SEHNR and CDR2 FQNEAQ (reference sequence). The CDR3 is 14 residues long. The V and J ends lost 3 bases and 4 bases respectively, with 10 bases between them. Here the CDR3 DNA reads TGTGCCAGCAGCTTTCCCGGGGTCGGAAACACCATATATTTT. Translating gives CASSFPGVGNTIYF.

The V gene is TRBV7-8, the J gene TRBJ1-1; 7 nucleotides line up with TRBD1. V lost 3 bases and J lost 0; bases outside the gene matches: 10. This CDR3 contains 17 residues. Germline V gives CDR1 SGHVS, CDR2 FQNEAQ. CDR3 DNA: TGTGCCAGCAGCTTTCACCTTCCGGGACAGTTGAACACTGAAGCTTTCTTT. Encoded protein: CASSFHLPGQLNTEAFF. Supplemented by reference TRBV7-8 and TRBJ1-1, the full variable domain reads GAGVSQSPRYKVAKRGQDVALRCDPISGHVSLFWYQQALGQGPEFLTYFQNEAQLDKSGLPSDRFFAERPEGSVSTLKIQRTQQEDSAVYLCASSFHLPGQLNTEAFFGQGTRLTVV.

This chain links TRBV6-6 with TRBJ2-1; a possible D gene is TRBD2 (6 bases). Germline CDR1 reads MNHNY; CDR2 reads SVGAGI (reference sequence). Trimming took off 1 base at V and 3 bases at J, with 13 bases between the two ends. This CDR3 has 16 residues. CDR3 sequence (DNA): TGTGCCAGCAGTTACTTCCGGAGGGATAGCTACAATGAGCAGTTCTTC. It encodes CASSYFRRDSYNEQFF.

The chain has TRBV9 and TRBJ2-7; D ambiguous. The germline CDR1 and CDR2 sequences are SGDLS and YYNGEE. This CDR3 has 11 amino acids. V lost 3 bases and J lost 6, with 7 bases in between. The CDR3 loop reads CASSGPGEQYF. The CDR3 DNA reads as TGTGCCAGCAGCGGTCCGGGCGAGCAGTACTTC.

This clone has only one observation. This chain links TRBV11-3 with TRBJ1-4, with 7 bases fitting TRBD1. CDR1 and CDR2 from the germline V gene are SGHNT and YENEEA. This CDR3 contains 14 residues. V trimming: 3 bases; J trimming: 4 bases; junction bases outside the gene matches: 2. In DNA, the CDR3 is TGTGCCAGCAGCTTCGACAGGGTTAATGAAAAACTGTTTTTT. Translation: CASSFDRVNEKLFF.

This sequence joins TRBV18 and TRBJ1-1; no definite D call. The V end lost 3 bases, the J end lost 0 bases, and 11 bases lay between the germline ends. Germline V gene sequence: CDR1 KGHSH, CDR2 LQKENI. The CDR3 sequence is 15 residues long. The chain's CDR3 is CASSPLSGVNTEAFF. The CDR3, as DNA: TGTGCCAGCTCACCTCTATCCGGGGTGAACACTGAAGCTTTCTTT.

The V and J genes are TRBV4-2 and TRBJ2-3, with D perhaps TRBD2 (5 bases). Trimming shortened V by 3 bases and J by 4 bases, and 11 bases separated the two germline ends. Germline V gene data show CDR1 as LGHNA and CDR2 as YNFKEQ. The CDR3 is made up of 14 amino acids. The CDR3 here is CASSQRAQADTQYF. The CDR3 bases are TGTGCCAGCAGCCAGAGGGCCCAGGCAGATACGCAGTATTTT.

This clone came up a few times. This chain joins TRBV6-6 and TRBJ2-7, with D possibly matching TRBD2 (5 bases). CDR3 length: 15 residues. CDR1 and CDR2 from the germline V gene are MNHNY and SVGAGI (reference sequence). Trimming removed 6 bases at V and 6 bases at J, with 21 bases between. The CDR3 here is CASRAPGFGQSEQYF. The CDR3 nucleotides read TGTGCCAGCAGGGCGCCGGGGTTCGGGCAGAGCGAGCAGTACTTC.

CDR3 sequence: CASRRDRGGGTEAFF. CDR3 coding DNA: TGTGCCAGTAGAAGGGACAGGGGAGGGGGAACTGAAGCTTTCTTT. The rearrangement links TRBV19 to TRBJ1-1, with 10 nucleotides matching TRBD1. The CDR3 covers 15 residues. Germline V gene sequence: CDR1 LNHDA, CDR2 SQIVND (reference sequence). The V segment lost 6 bases and the J segment 5 bases; nucleotides outside the gene matches: 9.

The V gene is TRBV4-3, the J gene TRBJ2-3; maybe TRBD2 (6 bases). The germline V and J ends were trimmed by 3 bases and 1 base, with 8 bases remaining between them. This CDR3 spans 14 amino acids. Germline CDR1 LGHNA, CDR2 YSLEER. This CDR3 is CASSHSGRTDTQYF. For the CDR3, the DNA is TGCGCCAGCAGCCACAGCGGGCGCACAGATACGCAGTATTTT.

The chain combines TRBV19 with TRBJ2-1, with TRBD2 matching over 10 bases. The CDR3 runs 15 residues. Germline loops: CDR1 LNHDA, CDR2 SQIVND (reference sequence). Germline trimming cut 5 bases from V and 6 bases from J; bases unmatched to any gene: 7. The CDR3 DNA sequence: TGTGCCAGTAGTTATCCGGGACTAGCGATCAATGAGCAGTTCTTC. Translated, it gives CASSYPGLAINEQFF.

The CDR3 DNA sequence: TGTGCCAGCAGTTTAGGACGGGAGAGGTACATTCAGTACTTC. Protein sequence: CASSLGRERYIQYF. The J gene is TRBJ2-4, the V gene TRBV27; the D gene is possibly TRBD2 (6 bases). CDR3 length equals 14 residues. Germline V gene data show CDR1 as MNHEY and CDR2 as SMNVEV (reference sequence). Trimming took 2 bases from V and 8 from J, leaving 13 bases between them.

The V gene is TRBV21-1, the J gene TRBJ1-2. TRBV21-1 is classified as a pseudogene. The CDR3 is 18 residues long. The CDR3 loop is CASSKVTGGSPRDYGYTF. The DNA for the CDR3 is TGTGCCAGCAGCAAAGTTACGGGGGGGAGCCCAAGAGACTATGGCTACACCTTC.